These T cell receptor beta chains were read from a single sample in a study of shared clonotypes between healthy human individuals. Sequencing used immunoSEQ multiplex PCR; TCRdb keeps in-frame clones, though not all of them. The data contain over a million clones, approximately 98% of them singletons. What was sequenced was naive CD4+ T cells sorted from blood. The receptors were sampled from a man aged 25 to 40 in good health. Both conserved end residues are part of each CDR3. A D gene is named only where the DNA matches it firmly. The size field is filled for only some rows; it gives once, few, many or a size class.

d_call,j_call,clone_size,v_call,cdr3_aa,cdr3_nt
TRBD1,TRBJ2-1,.,TRBV4-3,CASSLSFGTVYNEQFF,TGCGCCAGCAGCCTAAGTTTCGGGACAGTTTACAATGAGCAGTTCTTC
.,TRBJ2-5,.,TRBV9,CASSVEDGATQYF,TGTGCCAGCAGCGTAGAAGACGGGGCGACCCAGTACTTC
.,TRBJ2-7,.,TRBV7-3,CASSLNGLGEQYF,TGTGCCAGCAGCTTAAACGGACTTGGCGAGCAGTACTTC
.,TRBJ1-1,.,TRBV18,CASSPGVGSMNTEAFF,TGTGCCAGCTCACCCGGGGTGGGTTCCATGAACACTGAAGCTTTCTTT
TRBD1,TRBJ2-7,.,TRBV5-1,CASSFLIGTGVGLYEQYF,TGCGCCAGCAGCTTTCTAATCGGAACAGGGGTCGGGCTCTACGAGCAGTACTTC
.,TRBJ2-5,.,TRBV11-2,CASSLGGNQETQYF,TGTGCCAGCAGCTTAGGGGGAAATCAAGAGACCCAGTACTTC
.,TRBJ2-3,.,TRBV7-2,CASSLDRSTDTQYF,TGTGCCAGCAGCTTAGACAGAAGCACAGATACGCAGTATTTT
.,TRBJ2-4,once,TRBV20-1,CSAQGKNIQYF,TGCAGTGCCCAGGGGAAAAACATTCAGTACTTC
.,TRBJ2-2,.,TRBV9,CASSVGRRQRGTGELFF,TGTGCCAGCAGCGTAGGTAGGAGACAGAGGGGCACCGGGGAGCTGTTTTTT
.,TRBJ2-5,.,TRBV5-6,CASSPGTTVQETQYF,TGTGCCAGCAGCCCCGGGACGACCGTCCAAGAGACCCAGTACTTC
TRBD1,TRBJ2-2,.,TRBV10-3,CAISENDWTGRGAGELFF,TGTGCCATCAGTGAGAACGATTGGACAGGGCGGGGAGCCGGGGAGCTGTTTTTT
TRBD2,TRBJ2-1,few,TRBV5-1,CASRNLAGGRSSYNEQFF,TGCGCCAGCAGGAATTTAGCGGGAGGACGAAGCTCCTACAATGAGCAGTTCTTC
.,TRBJ1-1,.,TRBV5-1,CASSLATDLNTEAFF,TGCGCCAGCAGCTTGGCCACCGACCTGAACACTGAAGCTTTCTTT
TRBD1,TRBJ2-7,few,TRBV10-1,CASQRTGTYEQYF,TGCGCCAGCCAAAGGACAGGGACCTACGAGCAGTACTTC
.,TRBJ2-7,.,TRBV29-1,CSVEDPGHLYEQYF,TGCAGCGTTGAAGATCCGGGACATCTCTACGAGCAGTACTTC
.,TRBJ2-1,.,TRBV9,CASSVLSGGNNEQFF,TGTGCCAGCAGCGTATTGAGCGGAGGGAACAATGAGCAGTTCTTC
.,TRBJ1-3,.,TRBV29-1,CSVVGGASGNTIYF,TGCAGCGTTGTAGGGGGGGCTAGTGGAAACACCATATATTTT
.,TRBJ1-1,.,TRBV28,CASSSWGNTEAFF,TGTGCCAGCAGTTCGTGGGGGAACACTGAAGCTTTCTTT
.,TRBJ2-1,.,TRBV11-1,CASSLLGEFGEQFF,TGTGCCAGCAGCTTACTAGGGGAGTTTGGGGAGCAGTTCTTC
.,TRBJ2-7,.,TRBV5-8,CASSLGAPPSYEQYF,TGTGCCAGCAGCTTGGGAGCTCCCCCCTCCTACGAGCAGTACTTC
.,TRBJ2-7,.,TRBV12-2,CASRLALESYEQYF,TGTGCAAGTCGCTTAGCGTTGGAGTCCTACGAGCAGTACTTC
TRBD1,TRBJ2-1,.,TRBV9,CASSVGPGTGVGHQFF,TGTGCCAGCAGCGTAGGCCCCGGGACAGGGGTAGGTCACCAGTTCTTC
.,TRBJ2-5,.,TRBV5-1,CASSFLTKETQYF,TGCGCCAGCAGCTTTCTAACGAAGGAGACCCAGTACTTC
.,TRBJ1-2,.,TRBV19,CASSGENNANYGYTF,TGTGCCAGTAGTGGAGAAAACAACGCTAACTATGGCTACACCTTC
.,TRBJ1-5,.,TRBV19,CASSIWAGHYSNQPQHF,TGTGCCAGTAGTATATGGGCAGGGCATTATAGCAATCAGCCCCAGCATTTT
.,TRBJ1-4,.,TRBV6-1,CASSGPAAYNEKLFF,TGTGCCAGCAGTGGCCCGGCAGCCTATAATGAAAAACTGTTTTTT
TRBD1,TRBJ2-7,few,TRBV7-3,CASSWQGATQQYF,TGTGCCAGCAGCTGGCAGGGGGCTACGCAGCAGTACTTC
TRBD2,TRBJ2-3,.,TRBV5-1,CASSLFAGGWYF,TGCGCCAGCAGCTTGTTTGCGGGAGGTTGGTATTTT
.,TRBJ2-1,.,TRBV9,CASSPEGAIPMQFF,TGTGCCAGCAGCCCCGAGGGCGCGATCCCCATGCAGTTCTTC
TRBD1,TRBJ2-3,.,TRBV5-6,CASSLALQGAIDTQYF,TGTGCCAGCAGCTTGGCTTTACAGGGGGCGATAGATACGCAGTATTTT
TRBD2,TRBJ2-1,.,TRBV5-1,CASSFMASGSGYNEQFF,TGCGCCAGCAGCTTTATGGCTAGCGGGAGTGGGTACAATGAGCAGTTCTTC
TRBD1,TRBJ1-1,.,TRBV9,CASSASRGPNTEAFF,TGTGCCAGCAGCGCCAGCAGGGGGCCGAACACTGAAGCTTTCTTT
.,TRBJ1-5,once,TRBV18,CASSIQGNQPQHF,TGTGCCAGCTCAATTCAGGGGAATCAGCCCCAGCATTTT
.,TRBJ2-2,.,TRBV11-2,CASSYGQNTGELFF,TGTGCCAGCAGCTACGGACAGAACACCGGGGAGCTGTTTTTT
TRBD1,TRBJ1-5,once,TRBV6-1,CASSEADRGGQPQHF,TGTGCCAGCAGTGAAGCGGACAGGGGAGGACAGCCCCAGCATTTT
.,TRBJ1-2,.,TRBV5-4,CASSPSLSTFGYTF,TGTGCCAGCAGCCCGTCCTTATCTACGTTTGGCTACACCTTC
.,TRBJ2-1,once,TRBV28,CASSLRGNSYNEQFF,TGTGCCAGCAGTTTACGCGGGAATTCCTACAATGAGCAGTTCTTC
.,TRBJ2-2,.,TRBV10-3,CAIREGQNTGELFF,TGTGCCATCAGAGAGGGACAGAACACCGGGGAGCTGTTTTTT
.,TRBJ2-7,.,TRBV5-4,CASSLGGTPSYEQYF,TGTGCCAGCAGCTTGGGCGGTACGCCCTCCTACGAGCAGTACTTC
.,TRBJ2-5,.,TRBV7-8,CASRRQRDTPFQTQYF,TGTGCCAGCAGGAGACAACGGGACACACCTTTTCAGACCCAGTACTTC
.,TRBJ2-4,.,TRBV5-1,CASSLVDRAKNIQYF,TGCGCCAGCAGCTTGGTGGACAGAGCCAAAAACATTCAGTACTTC
.,TRBJ2-5,.,TRBV5-6,CASSWWTEVQETQYF,TGTGCCAGCAGCTGGTGGACGGAGGTCCAAGAGACCCAGTACTTC
.,TRBJ1-5,.,TRBV29-1,CSVVSGGLNQPQHF,TGCAGCGTTGTATCCGGGGGTCTCAATCAGCCCCAGCATTTT
TRBD2,TRBJ2-2,once,TRBV28,CASSLLAGGAGELFF,TGTGCCAGCAGCCTTCTAGCGGGAGGGGCGGGGGAGCTGTTTTTT
TRBD1,TRBJ2-3,.,TRBV18,CASSPTGTGPRDTQYF,TGTGCCAGCTCGCCAACCGGGACAGGGCCAAGGGATACGCAGTATTTT
TRBD1,TRBJ2-1,.,TRBV4-1,CASSQPGGRSYNEQFF,TGCGCCAGCAGCCAACCAGGGGGACGTTCCTACAATGAGCAGTTCTTC
.,TRBJ2-5,.,TRBV27,CASSLSGGLYF,TGTGCCAGCAGTTTATCAGGGGGACTATACTTC
.,TRBJ2-5,.,TRBV5-1,CASSLLGVAKTQYF,TGCGCCAGCAGCTTGCTAGGGGTCGCGAAGACCCAGTACTTC
.,TRBJ1-5,once,TRBV6-5,CASSYTGASNQPQHF,TGTGCCAGCAGTTACACGGGGGCAAGCAATCAGCCCCAGCATTTT
.,TRBJ2-2,.,TRBV28,CASSEERSRNTGELFF,TGTGCCAGCAGTGAAGAGAGGTCTCGAAATACCGGGGAGCTGTTTTTT
.,TRBJ2-3,.,TRBV28,CASSTKRGGTDTQYF,TGTGCCAGCAGTACCAAAAGGGGGGGGACAGATACGCAGTATTTT
TRBD1,TRBJ2-1,.,TRBV11-2,CASSSTRTGGREQFF,TGTGCCAGCAGCTCCACACGGACAGGGGGCCGGGAGCAGTTCTTC